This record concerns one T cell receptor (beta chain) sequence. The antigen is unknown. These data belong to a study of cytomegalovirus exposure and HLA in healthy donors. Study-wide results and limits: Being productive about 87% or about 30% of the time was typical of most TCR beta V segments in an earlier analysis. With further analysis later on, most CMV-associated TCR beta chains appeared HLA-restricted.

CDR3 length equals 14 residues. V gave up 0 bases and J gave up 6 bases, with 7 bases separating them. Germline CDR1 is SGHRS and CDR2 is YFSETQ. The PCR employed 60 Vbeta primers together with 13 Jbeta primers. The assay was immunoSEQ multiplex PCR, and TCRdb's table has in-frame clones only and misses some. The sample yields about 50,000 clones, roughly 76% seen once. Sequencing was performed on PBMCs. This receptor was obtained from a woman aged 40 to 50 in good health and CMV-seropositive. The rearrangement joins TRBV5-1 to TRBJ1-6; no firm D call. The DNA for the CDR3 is TGCGCCAGCAGCTTGGCTCAGATTAATTCACCCCTCCACTTT. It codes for CASSLAQINSPLHF.